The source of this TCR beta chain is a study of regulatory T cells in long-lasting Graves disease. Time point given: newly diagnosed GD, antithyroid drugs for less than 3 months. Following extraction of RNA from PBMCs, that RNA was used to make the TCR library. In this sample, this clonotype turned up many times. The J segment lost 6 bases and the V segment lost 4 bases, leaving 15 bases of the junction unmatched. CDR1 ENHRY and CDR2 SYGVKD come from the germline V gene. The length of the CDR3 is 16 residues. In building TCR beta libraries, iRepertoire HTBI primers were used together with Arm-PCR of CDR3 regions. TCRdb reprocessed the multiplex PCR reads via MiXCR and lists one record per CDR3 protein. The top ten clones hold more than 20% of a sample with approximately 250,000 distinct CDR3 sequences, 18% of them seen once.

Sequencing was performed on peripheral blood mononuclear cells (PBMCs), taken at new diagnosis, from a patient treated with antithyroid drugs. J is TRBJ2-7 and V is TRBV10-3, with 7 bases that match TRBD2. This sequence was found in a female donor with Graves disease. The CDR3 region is CAISVGSGREISEQYF. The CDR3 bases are TGTGCCATCAGTGTCGGTTCTGGGCGGGAGATCAGCGAGCAGTACTTC.